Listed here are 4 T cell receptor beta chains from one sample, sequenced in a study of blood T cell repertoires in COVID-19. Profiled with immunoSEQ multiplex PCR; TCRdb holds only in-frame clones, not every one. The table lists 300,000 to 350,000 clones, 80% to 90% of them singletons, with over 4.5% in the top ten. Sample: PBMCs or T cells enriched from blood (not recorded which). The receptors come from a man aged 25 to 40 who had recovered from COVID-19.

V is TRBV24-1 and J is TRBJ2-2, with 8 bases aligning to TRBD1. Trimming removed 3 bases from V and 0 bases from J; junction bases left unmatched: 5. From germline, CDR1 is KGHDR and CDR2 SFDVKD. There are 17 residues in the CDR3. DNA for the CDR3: TGTGCCACCAGTGATACAGGGGGAATATCGAACACCGGGGAGCTGTTTTTT. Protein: CATSDTGGISNTGELFF.

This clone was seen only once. In DNA form, the CDR3 reads TGTGCCAGCTCACCACCGGGGAGCGGGGAACCACTAGGGCAGTACTTC. This translates into CASSPPGSGEPLGQYF. This chain uses TRBV18 with TRBJ2-7, with 7 bases identical to TRBD2. From germline, CDR1 is KGHSH and CDR2 LQKENI. This CDR3 has 16 residues. Trimming cost V 0 bases and J 9 bases; bases outside gene matches: 14. Complete variable domain (other parts from reference TRBV18 and TRBJ2-7): NAGVMQNPRHLVRRRGQEARLRCSPMKGHSHVYWYRQLPEEGLKFMVYLQKENIIDESGMPKERFSAEFPKEGPSILRIQQVVRGDSAAYFCASSPPGSGEPLGQYFGPGTRLTVT.

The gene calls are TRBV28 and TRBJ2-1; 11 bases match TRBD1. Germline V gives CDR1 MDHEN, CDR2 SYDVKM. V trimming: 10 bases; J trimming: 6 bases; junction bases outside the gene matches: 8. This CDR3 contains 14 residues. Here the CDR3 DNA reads TGTGCCACCCATCGGGACAGGGGGGTCAATGAGCAGTTCTTC. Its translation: CATHRDRGVNEQFF.

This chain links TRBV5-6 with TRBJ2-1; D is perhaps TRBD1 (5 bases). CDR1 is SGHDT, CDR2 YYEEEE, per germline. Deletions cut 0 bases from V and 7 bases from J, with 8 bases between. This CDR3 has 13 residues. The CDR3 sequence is CASSLAGINEQFF. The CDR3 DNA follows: TGTGCCAGCAGCTTGGCAGGGATAAATGAGCAGTTCTTC.